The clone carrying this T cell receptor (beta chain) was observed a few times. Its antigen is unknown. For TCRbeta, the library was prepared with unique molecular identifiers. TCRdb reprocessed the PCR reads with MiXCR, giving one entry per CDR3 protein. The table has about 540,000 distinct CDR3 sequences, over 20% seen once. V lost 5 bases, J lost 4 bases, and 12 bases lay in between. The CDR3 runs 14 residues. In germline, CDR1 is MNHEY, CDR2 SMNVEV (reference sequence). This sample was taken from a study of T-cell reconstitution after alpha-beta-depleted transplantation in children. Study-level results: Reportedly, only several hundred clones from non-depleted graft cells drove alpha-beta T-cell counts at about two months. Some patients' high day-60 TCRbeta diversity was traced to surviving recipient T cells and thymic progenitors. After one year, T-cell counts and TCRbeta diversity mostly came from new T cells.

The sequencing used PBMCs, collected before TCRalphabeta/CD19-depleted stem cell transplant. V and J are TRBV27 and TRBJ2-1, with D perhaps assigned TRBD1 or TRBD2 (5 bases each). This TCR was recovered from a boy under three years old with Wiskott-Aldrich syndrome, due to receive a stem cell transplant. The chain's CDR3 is CASSARDGYNEQFF. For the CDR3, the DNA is TGTGCCAGCAGTGCCCGGGACGGATACAATGAGCAGTTCTTC.